This entry lists 3 T cell receptor beta chains sequenced from one sample in a study of T cell responses to AZD1222 COVID-19 vaccine. Using immunoSEQ multiplex PCR, the repertoire was profiled, and TCRdb retains in-frame clones only, with some absent. The sample consists of some 150,000 clones, around 86% of them appearing once. Here the sequenced sample was peripheral blood, taken on day 0 of MenACWY control vaccination. These receptors were taken from an adult in good health.

This clone came up once. V is TRBV15 and J is TRBJ1-6; the D gene is possibly TRBD1 (6 bases). CDR1 is LNHNV, CDR2 YYDKDF, per germline (reference sequence). With 5 bases removed from V and 10 bases from J, the gap between germline ends came to 12 bases. The CDR3 extends over 13 amino acids. The CDR3 bases are TGTGCCACCAGCGAAGGGGGTAGCTCACCCCTCCACTTT. Its protein product is CATSEGGSSPLHF. Looking up the rest from reference TRBV15 and TRBJ1-6 gives the full variable domain: DAMVIQNPRYQVTQFGKPVTLSCSQTLNHNVMYWYQQKSSQAPKLLFHYYDKDFNNEADTPDNFQSRRPNTSFCFLDIRSPGLGDTAMYLCATSEGGSSPLHFGNGTRLTVT.

On this clone itself: This sample includes further DNA sequences coding for the same CDR3. The genes are TRBV27 and TRBJ1-5; D is undetermined. Germline V gene lookup returns CDR1 MNHEY and CDR2 SMNVEV (reference sequence). The CDR3 loop spans 13 amino acids. Between the trimmed V and J ends, which lost 3 bases and 2 bases, there was a span of 5 bases. CDR3 sequence reads: CASSLQGNQPQHF. Here the CDR3 DNA reads TGTGCCAGCAGTTTGCAAGGCAATCAGCCCCAGCATTTT.

The chain joins TRBV7-2 to TRBJ1-1, with D possibly being TRBD1 (5 bases). In germline, CDR1 is SGHTA, CDR2 FQGNSA. The CDR3 has 16 residues. Trimming stripped 6 bases from V and 8 bases from J, with 25 bases between. CDR3 sequence reads: CASSFSHAGTVSEAFF. Written as DNA, the CDR3 is TGTGCCAGCAGTTTCTCCCACGCCGGGACCGTTTCGGAAGCTTTCTTT.